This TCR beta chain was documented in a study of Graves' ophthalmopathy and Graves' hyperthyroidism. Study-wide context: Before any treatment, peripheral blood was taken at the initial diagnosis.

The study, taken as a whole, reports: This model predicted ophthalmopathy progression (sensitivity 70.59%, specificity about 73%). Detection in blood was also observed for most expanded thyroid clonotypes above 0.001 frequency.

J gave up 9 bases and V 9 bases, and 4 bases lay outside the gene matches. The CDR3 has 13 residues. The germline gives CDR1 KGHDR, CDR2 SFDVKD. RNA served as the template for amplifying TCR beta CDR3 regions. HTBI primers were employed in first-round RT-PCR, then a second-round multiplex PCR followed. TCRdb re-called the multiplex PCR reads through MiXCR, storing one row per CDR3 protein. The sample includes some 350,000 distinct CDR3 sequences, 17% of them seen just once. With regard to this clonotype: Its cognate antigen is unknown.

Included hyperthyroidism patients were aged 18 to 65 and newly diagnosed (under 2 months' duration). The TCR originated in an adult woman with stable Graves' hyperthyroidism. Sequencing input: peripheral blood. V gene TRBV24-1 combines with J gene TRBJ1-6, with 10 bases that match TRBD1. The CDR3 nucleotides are TGTGCCACCGGACAGGGGGAAGGTTCACCCCTCCACTTT. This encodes CATGQGEGSPLHF.